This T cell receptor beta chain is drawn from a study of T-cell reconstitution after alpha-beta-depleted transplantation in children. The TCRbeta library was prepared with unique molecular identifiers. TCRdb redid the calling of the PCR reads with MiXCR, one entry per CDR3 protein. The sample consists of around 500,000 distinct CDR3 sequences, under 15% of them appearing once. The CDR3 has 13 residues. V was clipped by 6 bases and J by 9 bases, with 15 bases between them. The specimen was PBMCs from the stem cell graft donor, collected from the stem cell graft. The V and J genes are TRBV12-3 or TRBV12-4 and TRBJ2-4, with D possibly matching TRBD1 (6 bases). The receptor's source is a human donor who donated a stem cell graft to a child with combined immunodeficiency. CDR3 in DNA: TGTGCCAGCAGCCAAACAGGGATGGGCATTCAGTACTTC. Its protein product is CASSQTGMGIQYF.